These 8 T cell receptor beta chains share one sample of origin, sequenced in a study of cytotoxic CD8 clonotypes in ibrutinib-treated CLL. Profiling relied on immunoSEQ multiplex PCR, and the TCRdb table lists in-frame clones only, not all of them. This table has about 330,000 clones, around 66% appearing once. Sequencing was performed on PBMCs, taken after 36 months of ibrutinib treatment. These receptors all come from a human donor with chronic lymphocytic leukemia.

This clone is a singleton in its sample. CDR3: CASKGQGTYNEQFF. CDR3 nucleotides: TGTGCCAGCAAAGGACAGGGGACCTACAATGAGCAGTTCTTC. This chain connects TRBV19 to TRBJ2-1, with 9 bases lining up with TRBD1. The CDR3 contains 14 residues. The trim removed 9 bases at V and 2 bases at J, leaving 5 bases unmatched. CDR1 and CDR2 (germline): LNHDA, SQIVND (reference sequence).

This sequence joins TRBV6-5 and TRBJ2-7, with D unclear. Per the germline V gene, CDR1 is MNHEY and CDR2 is SVGAGI. V dropped 6 bases and J dropped 5 bases, with 14 bases sitting between them. The CDR3 has 13 residues. CDR3 in amino acids: CASRVGVWDEQYF. CDR3 coding DNA: TGTGCCAGCAGAGTTGGGGTATGGGACGAGCAGTACTTC.

There are a few counts of this clone. The chain recombines TRBV5-1 with TRBJ2-5; D not certain. The CDR3 contains 13 residues. CDR1 is SGHRS and CDR2 is YFSETQ in the germline V gene. Trimming shortened V by 4 bases and J by 1 base, and 8 bases separated the two germline ends. The CDR3 nucleotides read TGCGCCAGCAGCGTTGGTGGCCAAGAGACCCAGTACTTC. It specifies CASSVGGQETQYF.

The chain recombines TRBV28 with TRBJ2-2; D possibly uses TRBD1 or TRBD2 (6 bases each). CDR1 and CDR2 from the germline V gene are MDHEN and SYDVKM. V lost 6 bases, J lost 4 bases, and 12 bases lay in between. The CDR3 has 14 amino acids. The CDR3, as DNA: TGTGCCAGCAGACGGGGGCTGAGCACCGGGGAGCTGTTTTTT. Translated, it gives CASRRGLSTGELFF.

The chain employs TRBV11-2 and TRBJ2-7; 12 bases agree with TRBD2. The ends lost 2 bases at V and 6 bases at J; junction bases unmatched: 11. This CDR3 region has 17 residues. CDR1 and CDR2 (germline): SGHAT, FQNNGV. CDR3: CASSLSATSGSQGEQYF. CDR3 sequence (DNA): TGTGCCAGCAGCTTATCAGCGACTAGCGGGAGCCAGGGCGAGCAGTACTTC.

The V and J genes are TRBV7-9 and TRBJ2-3, with 9 bases lining up with TRBD2. The CDR3 contains 15 residues. After removal of 4 bases from V and 4 bases from J, the junction contained 6 bases not matched to a gene. CDR1 and CDR2 (germline): SEHNR, FQNEAQ (reference sequence). The CDR3 nucleotides are TGTGCCAGCAGCTACGTAGCGGGGGAGGCAGATACGCAGTATTTT. Encoded protein: CASSYVAGEADTQYF.

The chain carries TRBV6-4 and TRBJ1-2, with 9 bases identical to TRBD1. After removal of 2 bases from V and 2 bases from J, the junction contained 3 bases not matched to a gene. The CDR3 loop spans 15 amino acids. CDR1 and CDR2 (germline): MRHNA, SNTAGT. Here the CDR3 reads CASSDPGTGNYGYTF. The DNA of the CDR3 is TGTGCCAGCAGTGACCCTGGGACAGGGAACTATGGCTACACCTTC.

This rearrangement joins TRBV5-1 to TRBJ2-3; the D gene is possibly TRBD2 (5 bases). Trimming took off 0 bases at V and 0 bases at J, with 14 bases between the two ends. The CDR3 extends over 17 amino acids. The germline gives CDR1 SGHRS, CDR2 YFSETQ. CDR3 amino acids: CASSLEGVGTSTDTQYF. The CDR3 DNA sequence: TGCGCCAGCAGCTTGGAGGGAGTGGGCACCAGCACAGATACGCAGTATTTT.